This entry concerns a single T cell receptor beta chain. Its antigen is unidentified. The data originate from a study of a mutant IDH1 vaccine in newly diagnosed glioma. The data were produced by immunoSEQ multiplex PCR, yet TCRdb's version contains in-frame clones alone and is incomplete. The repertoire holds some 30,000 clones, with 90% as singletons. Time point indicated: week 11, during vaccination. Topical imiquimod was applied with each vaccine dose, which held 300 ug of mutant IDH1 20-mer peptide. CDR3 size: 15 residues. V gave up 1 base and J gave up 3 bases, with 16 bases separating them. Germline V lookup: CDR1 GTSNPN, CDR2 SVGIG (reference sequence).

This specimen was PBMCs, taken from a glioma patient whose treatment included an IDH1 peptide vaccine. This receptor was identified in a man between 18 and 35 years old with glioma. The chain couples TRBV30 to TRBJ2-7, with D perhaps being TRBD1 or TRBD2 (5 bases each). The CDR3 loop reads CAWSAGQSILYEQYF. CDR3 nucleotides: TGTGCCTGGAGTGCGGGGCAGTCAATTCTCTACGAGCAGTACTTC.